This entry lists 31 T cell receptor beta chains sequenced from one sample in a study of beta chain features in type 1 diabetes. TCRB transcripts that were expressed got sequenced, as all of the isolated RNA had been reverse transcribed. The method was immunoSEQ multiplex PCR; TCRdb's version includes in-frame clones alone and lacks a portion of them. The table includes about 930,000 clones, about a sixth detected once. Sequencing input: naive CD4+ T cells from blood. The origin of the receptors is a woman younger than 30 in good health.

The gene calls are TRBV6-1 and TRBJ2-5, with 7 bases fitting TRBD2. CDR3 length equals 14 residues. CDR1 is MNHNS and CDR2 is SASEGT in the germline V gene. After removal of 7 bases from V and 0 bases from J, the junction contained 5 bases not matched to a gene. Written as DNA, the CDR3 is TGTGCCAGCACGGGGGGACGATACCAAGAGACCCAGTACTTC. This translates into CASTGGRYQETQYF.

This clone was seen a few times. The chain has TRBV13 and TRBJ2-1; maybe TRBD2 (6 bases). This CDR3 contains 15 residues. CDR1 is PRHDT, CDR2 FYEKMQ, per germline (reference sequence). Trimming took 0 bases from V and 6 from J, leaving 12 bases between them. In nucleotides, the CDR3 is TGTGCCAGCAGCTTAGGGACTAGAACCACCAATGAGCAGTTCTTC. Encoded protein: CASSLGTRTTNEQFF. Using reference TRBV13 and TRBJ2-1 for the parts outside the CDR3, the full variable domain is AAGVIQSPRHLIKEKRETATLKCYPIPRHDTVYWYQQGPGQDPQFLISFYEKMQSDKGSIPDRFSAQQFSDYHSELNMSSLELGDSALYFCASSLGTRTTNEQFFGPGTRLTVL.

This sequence joins TRBV9 and TRBJ2-2; D perhaps matches TRBD2 (5 bases). Deletions cut 4 bases from V and 3 bases from J, with 10 bases between. The CDR3 runs to 14 residues. The germline V gene encodes CDR1 SGDLS and CDR2 YYNGEE. The CDR3, as DNA: TGTGCCAGCAGCTCATCGGGATACACCGGGGAGCTGTTTTTT. It codes for CASSSSGYTGELFF.

This clone occurred a few times. The chain combines TRBV11-2 with TRBJ2-7, with 9 positions matching TRBD2. The CDR3 is 14 residues long. The J segment lost 9 bases and the V segment lost 2 bases, leaving 8 bases of the junction unmatched. Germline CDR1 SGHAT, CDR2 FQNNGV. CDR3 nucleotides: TGTGCCAGCAGCTTAAGTAGCGGGAGTCCGGGGCAGTACTTC. Translation gives CASSLSSGSPGQYF. The full variable domain, in which reference TRBV11-2 and TRBJ2-7 provide the parts outside the CDR3, is EAGVAQSPRYKIIEKRQSVAFWCNPISGHATLYWYQQILGQGPKLLIQFQNNGVVDDSQLPKDRFSAERLKGVDSTLKIQPAKLEDSAVYLCASSLSSGSPGQYFGPGTRLTVT.

The rearrangement links TRBV28 to TRBJ2-3; TRBD2 agrees at 7 bases. The CDR3 covers 16 residues. The germline gives CDR1 MDHEN, CDR2 SYDVKM. V dropped 4 bases and J dropped 5; count of bases not matched to a gene: 12. The CDR3 region is CASSSSSAGVLDTQYF. CDR3 bases: TGTGCCAGCAGTTCTAGCTCGGCGGGAGTCTTAGATACGCAGTATTTT.

This clone was observed a handful of times. In nucleotides, the CDR3 is TGTGCCAGCAGGACTTCGGGCAGGGGGGCACGTGGGAACACTGAAGCTTTCTTT. Amino acid sequence: CASRTSGRGARGNTEAFF. This chain joins TRBV27 and TRBJ1-1; 7 bases agree with TRBD1. Germline CDR1 and CDR2: MNHEY and SMNVEV (reference sequence). J gave up 1 base and V 6 bases, and 17 bases lay outside the gene matches. The CDR3 loop spans 18 amino acids.

This clone has more than one count but fewer than ten. The V and J genes are TRBV5-6 and TRBJ2-6; D is ambiguous. The CDR3 extends over 11 amino acids. Per the germline V gene, CDR1 is SGHDT and CDR2 is YYEEEE. Trimming cost V 0 bases and J 15 bases, with 7 bases left between them. The CDR3 spells CASSLAGTLTF. CDR3 bases: TGTGCCAGCAGCTTGGCCGGAACCCTGACTTTC.

This chain connects TRBV28 to TRBJ2-7; TRBD1 aligns across 7 bases. J gave up 5 bases and V 3 bases, and 7 bases lay outside the gene matches. The CDR3 loop spans 14 amino acids. In germline, CDR1 is MDHEN, CDR2 SYDVKM. CDR3 in amino acids: CASSLAGGIDEQYF. The CDR3 DNA sequence: TGTGCCAGCAGTTTGGCAGGGGGTATCGACGAGCAGTACTTC.

In its sample, this clone was seen a few times. Distinct nucleotide sequences in the sample also encode this CDR3. The chain couples TRBV18 to TRBJ2-3, with TRBD2 matching over 8 bases. Germline V gives CDR1 KGHSH, CDR2 LQKENI. The V segment lost 6 bases and the J segment 1 base; nucleotides outside the gene matches: 3. The CDR3 has 14 residues. CDR3 in amino acids: CASSPTSGTDTQYF. In nucleotides, the CDR3 is TGTGCCAGCTCGCCGACTAGCGGCACAGATACGCAGTATTTT.

A few counts support this clone. The chain links TRBV7-9 to TRBJ2-5; 11 bases are a match to TRBD2. Per the germline V gene, CDR1 is SEHNR and CDR2 is FQNEAQ (reference sequence). This CDR3 comprises 11 residues. The J segment lost 13 bases and the V segment lost 5 bases, leaving 3 bases of the junction unmatched. CDR3 protein: CASSPGTSGYF. In DNA form, the CDR3 reads TGTGCCAGCAGCCCCGGGACTAGCGGGTACTTC.

The chain recombines TRBV11-3 with TRBJ2-1, with TRBD2 identical over 7 bases. Unmatched junction bases numbered 11, after V lost 3 bases and J lost 9 bases. Germline V gene sequence: CDR1 SGHNT, CDR2 YENEEA. The CDR3 consists of 15 residues. The CDR3 bases are TGTGCCAGCAGCTTCGGCGGGAGCAAAGACATTGAGCAGTTCTTC. This translates into CASSFGGSKDIEQFF.

This rearrangement joins TRBV11-2 to TRBJ2-7; 10 nucleotides line up with TRBD2. The CDR3 covers 18 residues. Trimming at V came to 5 bases and at J to 3 bases, leaving 16 bases not matched to a gene. Germline CDR1 SGHAT, CDR2 FQNNGV. As DNA, the CDR3 is TGTGCCAGCAGCCCGGGGGAGTGGGGACTAGCGCCCAACTACGAGCAGTACTTC. It yields the protein CASSPGEWGLAPNYEQYF.

The chain has TRBV7-2 and TRBJ2-1, with TRBD2 identical over 7 bases. Trimming removed 5 bases from V and 5 bases from J; junction bases left unmatched: 3. The CDR3 length is 13 residues. Germline V gene data show CDR1 as SGHTA and CDR2 as FQGNSA. The CDR3 bases are TGTGCCAGCAGCCGGGACTACAACAATGAGCAGTTCTTC. Translating gives CASSRDYNNEQFF.

Only a few counts were recorded for this clone. V and J are TRBV5-6 and TRBJ2-3, with D unclear. The CDR3 is 16 amino acids. Per germline, CDR1 SGHDT and CDR2 YYEEEE. V lost 1 base and J lost 1, with 13 bases in between. CDR3 residues: CASSLLAGARTDTQYF. The CDR3 region has the DNA TGTGCCAGCAGCTTGCTCGCCGGAGCCCGCACAGATACGCAGTATTTT.

This clone was counted between two and nine times. The rearrangement uses TRBV20-1 and TRBJ2-7; D unclear. CDR1 is DFQATT, CDR2 SNEGSKA, per germline (reference sequence). The CDR3 length is 10 residues. V lost 3 bases and J lost 5, with 5 bases in between. CDR3 in amino acids: CSASRNEQYF. DNA for the CDR3: TGCAGTGCTAGCCGCAACGAGCAGTACTTC.

Only a few counts were recorded for this clone. The same CDR3 arises from other DNA sequences in this sample as well. CDR3 sequence reads: CASSYSRDTEAFF. The CDR3 DNA follows: TGTGCCAGCAGTTACTCTAGGGACACTGAAGCTTTCTTT. The rearrangement joins TRBV6-6 to TRBJ1-1; D call uncertain. The CDR3 sequence is 13 residues long. V was pared by 0 bases and J by 3 bases, with 5 bases between. The germline V gene has CDR1 MNHNY and CDR2 SVGAGI (reference sequence).

About this clone itself: Germline and junction disagree at one end, which may indicate a read error. Other DNA sequences in this specimen translate into the identical CDR3. This chain connects TRBV18 to TRBJ1-2, with D unclear. The germline V gene encodes CDR1 KGHSH and CDR2 LQKENI. The length of the CDR3 is 12 residues. The CDR3 loop reads CASSPRQYGYTF. The DNA of the CDR3 is TGTGCAAGCTCACCCCGCCAATATGGCTACACCTTC.

The chain carries TRBV18 and TRBJ2-5; maybe TRBD2 (6 bases). Looked up from germline, CDR1 is KGHSH and CDR2 is LQKENI. The CDR3 covers 15 residues. The V and J ends lost 0 bases and 5 bases respectively, with 13 bases between them. The CDR3 DNA reads TGTGCCAGCTCACCACCGAATCGGGAGTGGGAGACCCAGTACTTC. This codes for CASSPPNREWETQYF.

There are a few counts of this clone. The chain couples TRBV6-5 to TRBJ2-3; D call uncertain. The CDR3 is 12 amino acids. Per the germline V gene, CDR1 is MNHEY and CDR2 is SVGAGI. With 4 bases removed from V and 5 bases from J, the gap between germline ends came to 7 bases. The CDR3 region has the DNA TGTGCCAGCAGTTCCCGTCTAGATACGCAGTATTTT. Protein product: CASSSRLDTQYF.

This chain links TRBV7-2 with TRBJ1-2; D call uncertain. Trimming removed 5 bases from V and 6 bases from J, with 10 bases in between. This CDR3 spans 12 amino acids. Germline V gives CDR1 SGHTA, CDR2 FQGNSA. CDR3 nucleotides: TGTGCCAGCAGCCCGACGAGGGATGGCTACACCTTC. It translates to CASSPTRDGYTF. Full variable domain (remainder filled in from reference TRBV7-2 and TRBJ1-2): GAGVSQSPSNKVTEKGKDVELRCDPISGHTALYWYRQSLGQGLEFLIYFQGNSAPDKSGLPSDRFSAERTGGSVSTLTIQRTQQEDSAVYLCASSPTRDGYTFGSGTRLTVV.

This clone occurred once. This chain uses TRBV7-9 with TRBJ1-1, with D uncertain. The CDR3 is 13 amino acids. Germline assignment: CDR1 SEHNR and CDR2 FQNEAQ (reference sequence). Trimming removed 5 bases from V and 0 bases from J, with 7 bases in between. CDR3 sequence reads: CASSPYMNTEAFF. In DNA form, the CDR3 reads TGTGCCAGCAGCCCCTACATGAACACTGAAGCTTTCTTT. Together with reference TRBV7-9 and TRBJ1-1, the CDR3 gives the full variable domain: DTGVSQNPRHKITKRGQNVTFRCDPISEHNRLYWYRQTLGQGPEFLTYFQNEAQLEKSRLLSDRFSAERPKGSFSTLEIQRTEQGDSAMYLCASSPYMNTEAFFGQGTRLTVV.

This clone was counted a few times. The V call is TRBV5-1, the J call TRBJ2-1; TRBD1 aligns across 9 bases. The trim removed 2 bases at V and 9 bases at J, leaving 6 bases unmatched. Germline V gene sequence: CDR1 SGHRS, CDR2 YFSETQ. This CDR3 spans 14 amino acids. DNA of the CDR3: TGCGCCAGCAGCTTAGTTCAGGGACAGGGTGAGCAGTTCTTC. Protein: CASSLVQGQGEQFF.

This clone was seen a handful of times. This chain uses TRBV7-9 with TRBJ2-3; D is ambiguous. CDR1 and CDR2 from the germline V gene are SEHNR and FQNEAQ (reference sequence). The CDR3 is 15 residues long. Deletions cut 3 bases from V and 1 base from J, with 11 bases between. The CDR3 spells CASSLGGHRTDTQYF. CDR3 in DNA: TGTGCCAGCAGCTTGGGTGGGCACCGCACAGATACGCAGTATTTT.

The J gene is TRBJ2-1, the V gene TRBV28; no definite D call. Germline CDR1 MDHEN, CDR2 SYDVKM. The CDR3 has 18 amino acids. Trimming left V 2 bases short and J 0 bases short, with 17 bases between. DNA for the CDR3: TGTGCCAGCAGTTTAAACGGCCTGGGTCGAGGCTCCTACAATGAGCAGTTCTTC. Its protein product is CASSLNGLGRGSYNEQFF.

The chain combines TRBV7-2 with TRBJ2-5, with TRBD2 matching 10 bases. The germline V gene has CDR1 SGHTA and CDR2 FQGNSA. CDR3 length equals 16 residues. V was pared by 1 base and J by 2 bases, with 4 bases of the junction left unmatched. This CDR3 is CASSLGSGRGQETQYF. Written as DNA, the CDR3 is TGTGCCAGCAGCTTAGGGAGCGGGAGGGGTCAAGAGACCCAGTACTTC.

This clone was observed a handful of times. This sequence joins TRBV2 and TRBJ2-1; D possibly corresponds to TRBD1 (5 bases). This CDR3 contains 13 residues. Deletions cut 4 bases from V and 7 bases from J, with 11 bases between. Germline-derived CDR1 and CDR2 are SNHLY and FYNNEI. The chain's CDR3 is CASSVGRGNEQFF. Written as DNA, the CDR3 is TGTGCCAGCAGTGTGGGGCGCGGTAATGAGCAGTTCTTC.

This chain uses TRBV10-3 with TRBJ1-1; 8 bases fit TRBD1. Germline V gene data show CDR1 as ENHRY and CDR2 as SYGVKD. V lost 5 bases, J lost 3 bases, and 5 bases stayed unmatched. The CDR3 extends over 14 amino acids. CDR3 residues: CAISTGTGHTEAFF. The CDR3 DNA follows: TGTGCCATCAGTACCGGGACAGGACACACTGAAGCTTTCTTT.

In its sample, this clone was seen a few times. The chain couples TRBV2 to TRBJ2-5; D might be TRBD2 (6 bases). The CDR3 contains 13 residues. Between the trimmed V and J ends, which lost 4 bases and 4 bases, there was a span of 10 bases. CDR1 SNHLY and CDR2 FYNNEI come from the germline V gene. The CDR3 is CASSVTSRETQYF. CDR3 nucleotides: TGTGCCAGCAGTGTAACTAGCCGAGAGACCCAGTACTTC.

The rearrangement uses TRBV7-2 and TRBJ2-7; 9 bases align to TRBD2. The germline gives CDR1 SGHTA, CDR2 FQGNSA. The CDR3 runs to 15 residues. V trimming: 1 base; J trimming: 2 bases; junction bases outside the gene matches: 3. The CDR3, as DNA: TGTGCCAGCAGCTTAGAGGGCGGGAGGGCCTACGAGCAGTACTTC. Its translation is CASSLEGGRAYEQYF.

In its sample, this clone was seen a few times. This chain links TRBV6-5 with TRBJ2-5; no firm D call. V gave up 8 bases and J gave up 7 bases, with 14 bases separating them. The CDR3 spans 12 residues. Germline V gives CDR1 MNHEY, CDR2 SVGAGI. The CDR3 DNA reads as TGTGCCAGCTCGAATAGAAAGGGGACCCAGTACTTC. Amino acid sequence: CASSNRKGTQYF.

There are a few counts of this clone. Distinct nucleotide sequences in the sample also encode this CDR3. The chain couples TRBV29-1 to TRBJ2-7; TRBD1 matches at 9 bases. J gave up 5 bases and V 4 bases, and 0 bases lay outside the gene matches. Looked up from germline, CDR1 is SQVTM and CDR2 is ANQGSEA. The CDR3 runs to 11 residues. The CDR3 loop is CSVGTGDEQYF. The CDR3 region has the DNA TGCAGCGTTGGGACAGGGGACGAGCAGTACTTC.